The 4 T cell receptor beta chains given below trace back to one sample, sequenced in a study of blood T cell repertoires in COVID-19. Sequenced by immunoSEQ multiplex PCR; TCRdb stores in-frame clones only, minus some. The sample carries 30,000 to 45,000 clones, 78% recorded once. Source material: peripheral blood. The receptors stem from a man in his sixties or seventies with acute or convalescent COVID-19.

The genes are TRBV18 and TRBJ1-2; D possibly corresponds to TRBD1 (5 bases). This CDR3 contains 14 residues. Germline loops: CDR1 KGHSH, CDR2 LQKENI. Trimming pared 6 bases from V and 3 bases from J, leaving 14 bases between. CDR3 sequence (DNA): TGTGCCAGCTCCGGAAACTTAGGGGACTATGGCTACACCTTC. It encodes CASSGNLGDYGYTF.

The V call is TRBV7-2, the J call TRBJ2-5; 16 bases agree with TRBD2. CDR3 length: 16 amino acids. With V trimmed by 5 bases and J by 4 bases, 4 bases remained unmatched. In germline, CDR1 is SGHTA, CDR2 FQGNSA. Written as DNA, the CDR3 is TGTGCCAGCAGCAAGGGACTAGCGGGGGGGCGAGAGACCCAGTACTTC. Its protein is CASSKGLAGGRETQYF.

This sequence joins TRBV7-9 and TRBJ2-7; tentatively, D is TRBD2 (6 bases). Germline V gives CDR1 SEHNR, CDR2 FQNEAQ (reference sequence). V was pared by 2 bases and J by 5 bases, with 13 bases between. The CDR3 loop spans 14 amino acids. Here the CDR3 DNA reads TGTGCCAGCAGCTTATTTTCAGCGGGCAACGAGCAGTACTTC. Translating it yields CASSLFSAGNEQYF.

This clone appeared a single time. CDR3 in amino acids: CASSDRGLSTDTQYF. CDR3 DNA sequence: TGTGCCAGTAGTGATAGAGGACTTAGCACAGATACGCAGTATTTT. The chain links TRBV19 to TRBJ2-3; tentative D call: TRBD2 (5 bases). V lost 5 bases to trimming and J lost 0 bases, with 12 bases between them. The germline gives CDR1 LNHDA, CDR2 SQIVND (reference sequence). The CDR3 consists of 15 residues.